This TCR beta chain was captured by sequencing in a study of control samples from healthy donors and cancer patients. The assay was immunoSEQ multiplex PCR, and TCRdb's table has in-frame clones only and misses some. The sample includes 48,000 or so clones, 93% of them seen just once. The CDR3 is 13 amino acids. Deletions cut 0 bases from V and 9 bases from J, with 9 bases between. The chain links TRBV12-3 or TRBV12-4 to TRBJ2-1, with no clear D. This TCR came from a woman aged 50 to 65 with head and neck cancer. Sample: PBMCs. CDR3 DNA sequence: TGTGCCAGCAGTTTAGCGCTAAGGATTGAGCAGTTCTTC. Its protein product is CASSLALRIEQFF.